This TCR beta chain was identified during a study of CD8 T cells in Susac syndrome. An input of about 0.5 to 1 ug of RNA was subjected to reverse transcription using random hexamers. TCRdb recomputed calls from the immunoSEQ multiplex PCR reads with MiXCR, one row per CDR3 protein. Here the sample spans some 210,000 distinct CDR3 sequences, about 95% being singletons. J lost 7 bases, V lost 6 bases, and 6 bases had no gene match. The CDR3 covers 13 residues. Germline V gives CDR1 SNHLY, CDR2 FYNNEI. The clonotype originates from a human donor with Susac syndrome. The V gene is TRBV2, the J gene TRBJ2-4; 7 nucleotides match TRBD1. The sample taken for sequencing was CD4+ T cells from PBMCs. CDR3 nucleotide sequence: TGTGCCAGCAGCGGACAGGTTGGGAACATTCAGTACTTC. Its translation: CASSGQVGNIQYF.